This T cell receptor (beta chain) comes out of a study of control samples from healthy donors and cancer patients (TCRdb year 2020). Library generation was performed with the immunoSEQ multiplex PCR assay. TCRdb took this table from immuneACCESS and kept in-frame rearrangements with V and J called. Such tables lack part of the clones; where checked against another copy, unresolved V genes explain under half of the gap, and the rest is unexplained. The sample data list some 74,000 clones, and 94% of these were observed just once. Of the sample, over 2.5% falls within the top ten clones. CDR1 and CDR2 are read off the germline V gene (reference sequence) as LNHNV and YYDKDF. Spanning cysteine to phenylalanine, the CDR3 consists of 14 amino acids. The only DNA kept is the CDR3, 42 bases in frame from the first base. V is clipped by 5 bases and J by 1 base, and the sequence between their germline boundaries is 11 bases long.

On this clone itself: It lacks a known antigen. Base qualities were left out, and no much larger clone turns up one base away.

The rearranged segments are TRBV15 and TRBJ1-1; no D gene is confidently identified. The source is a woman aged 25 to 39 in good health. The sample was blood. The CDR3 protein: CATSSTTANTEAFF. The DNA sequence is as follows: TGTGCCACCAGCTCCACGACCGCGAACACTGAAGCTTTCTTT.